This T cell receptor (beta chain) came from a study of blood T cell repertoires in COVID-19. Donors in Cohort 3 who had recovered were those with two negative PCRs, healthcare professional clearance, or resolution of their symptoms. Here immunoSEQ multiplex PCR was the method, and the copy in TCRdb shows in-frame clones only, minus some. In the table there are roughly 270,000 clones, 85% of which are singletons. Sequenced sample: PBMCs or T cells enriched from blood (not recorded which). This TCR was recovered from a woman between 50 and 59 years old who had recovered from COVID-19.

The chain's CDR3 is CASSPTGTHILANEKLFF. The CDR3 bases are TGTGCCAGCTCACCAACCGGGACACATATTTTAGCTAATGAAAAACTGTTTTTT. The rearrangement joins TRBV18 to TRBJ1-4, with a weak D call TRBD1 (6 bases). V was trimmed by 2 bases and J by 3 bases, leaving 19 bases between them. The V gene's germline CDR1 is KGHSH and CDR2 LQKENI. CDR3 length: 18 residues.